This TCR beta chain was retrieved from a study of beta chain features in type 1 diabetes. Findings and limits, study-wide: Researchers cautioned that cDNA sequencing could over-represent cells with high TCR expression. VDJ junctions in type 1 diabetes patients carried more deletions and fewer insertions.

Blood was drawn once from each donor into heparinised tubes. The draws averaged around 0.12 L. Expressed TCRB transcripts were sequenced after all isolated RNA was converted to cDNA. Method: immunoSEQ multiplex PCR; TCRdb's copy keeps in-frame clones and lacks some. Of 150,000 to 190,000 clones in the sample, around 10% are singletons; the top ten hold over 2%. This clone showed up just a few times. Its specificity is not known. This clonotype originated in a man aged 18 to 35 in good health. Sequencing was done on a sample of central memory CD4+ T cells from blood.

The DNA for the CDR3 is TGTGCCAGCAGTCTACTACTGGGGGAGACCCAGTACTTC. This codes for CASSLLLGETQYF. J is TRBJ2-5 and V is TRBV6-1; no clear D gene. In germline, CDR1 is MNHNS, CDR2 SASEGT. This CDR3 is 13 amino acids long. Deletions cut 5 bases from V and 5 bases from J, with 12 bases between.